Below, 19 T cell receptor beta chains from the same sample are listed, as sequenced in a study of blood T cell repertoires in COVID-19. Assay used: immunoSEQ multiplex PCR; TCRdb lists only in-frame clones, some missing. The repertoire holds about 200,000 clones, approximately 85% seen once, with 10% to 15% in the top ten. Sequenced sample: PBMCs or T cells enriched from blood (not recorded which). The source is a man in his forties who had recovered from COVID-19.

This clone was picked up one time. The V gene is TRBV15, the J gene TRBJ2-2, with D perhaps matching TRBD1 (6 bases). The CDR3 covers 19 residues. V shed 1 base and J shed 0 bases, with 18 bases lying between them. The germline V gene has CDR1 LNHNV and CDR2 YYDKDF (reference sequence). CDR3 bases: TGTGCCACCAGCAGAGTCTTCACCGGGACACATCCGAACACCGGGGAGCTGTTTTTT. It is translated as CATSRVFTGTHPNTGELFF.

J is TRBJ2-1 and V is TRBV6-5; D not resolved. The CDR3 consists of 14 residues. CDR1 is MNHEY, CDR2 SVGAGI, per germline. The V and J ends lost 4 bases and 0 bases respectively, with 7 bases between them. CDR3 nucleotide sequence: TGTGCCAGCAGTTTTAGTCGCTCCTACAATGAGCAGTTCTTC. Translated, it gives CASSFSRSYNEQFF.

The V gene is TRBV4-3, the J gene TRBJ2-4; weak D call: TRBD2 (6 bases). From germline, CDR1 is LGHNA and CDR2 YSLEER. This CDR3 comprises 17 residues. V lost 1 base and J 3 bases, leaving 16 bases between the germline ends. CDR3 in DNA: TGCGCCAGCAGCCAAGGTCTAGCGCGAGAAGGCAAAAACATTCAGTACTTC. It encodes CASSQGLAREGKNIQYF.

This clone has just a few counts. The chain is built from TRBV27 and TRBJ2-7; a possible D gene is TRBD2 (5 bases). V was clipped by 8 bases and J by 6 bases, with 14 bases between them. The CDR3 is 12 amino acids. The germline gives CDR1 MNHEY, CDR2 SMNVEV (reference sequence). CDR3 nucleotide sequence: TGTGCCAGCGGGTCGGGATGGGGCGAGCAGTACGTC. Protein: CASGSGWGEQYV.

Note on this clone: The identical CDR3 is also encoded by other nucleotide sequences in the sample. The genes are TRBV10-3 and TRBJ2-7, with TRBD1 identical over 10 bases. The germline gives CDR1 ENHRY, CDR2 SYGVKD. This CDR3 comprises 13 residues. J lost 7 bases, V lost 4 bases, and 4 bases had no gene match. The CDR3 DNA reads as TGTGCCATCAGTGGACAGGGGGCAGGGGAGCAGTACGTC. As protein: CAISGQGAGEQYV.

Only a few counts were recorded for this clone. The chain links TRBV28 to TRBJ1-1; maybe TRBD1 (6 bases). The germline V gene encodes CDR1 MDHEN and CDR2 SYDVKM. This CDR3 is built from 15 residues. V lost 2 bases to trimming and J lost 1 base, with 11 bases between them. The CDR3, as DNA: TGTGCCAGCAGTTTACGGGGGGGCACGAACACTGAAGCTTTCTTT. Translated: CASSLRGGTNTEAFF.

The CDR3 reads CASSPGWTGDTGELFF. CDR3 in DNA: TGCGCCAGCAGCCCAGGATGGACAGGGGACACCGGGGAGCTGTTTTTT. The rearrangement links TRBV4-1 to TRBJ2-2; 9 bases are a match to TRBD1. The V gene's germline CDR1 is MGHRA and CDR2 YSYEKL. This CDR3 region has 16 residues. V shed 4 bases and J 3 bases; nucleotides not matched to a gene: 6.

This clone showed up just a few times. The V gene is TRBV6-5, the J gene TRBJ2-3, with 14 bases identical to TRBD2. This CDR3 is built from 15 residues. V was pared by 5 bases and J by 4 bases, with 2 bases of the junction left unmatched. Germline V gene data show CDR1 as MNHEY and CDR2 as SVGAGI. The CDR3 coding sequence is TGTGCCAGCAGTAAGGGACTAGCGGGAGCAGATACGCAGTATTTT. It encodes CASSKGLAGADTQYF.

DNA of the CDR3: TGTGCCAGCAGCCTCCTCATTAGCGGGAGGGGAAACAATGAGCAGTTCTTC. This translates into CASSLLISGRGNNEQFF. The J gene is TRBJ2-1, the V gene TRBV7-6; 11 nucleotides line up with TRBD2. After removal of 5 bases from V and 5 bases from J, the junction contained 11 bases not matched to a gene. The CDR3 length is 17 residues. CDR1 and CDR2 from the germline V gene are SGHVS and FNYEAQ.

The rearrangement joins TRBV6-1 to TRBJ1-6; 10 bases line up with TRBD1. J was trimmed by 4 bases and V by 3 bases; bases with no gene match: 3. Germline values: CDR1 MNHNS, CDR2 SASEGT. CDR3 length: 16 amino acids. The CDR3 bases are TGTGCCAGCAGTGATCGGGGACAGGGGTATAATTCACCCCTCCACTTT. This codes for CASSDRGQGYNSPLHF.

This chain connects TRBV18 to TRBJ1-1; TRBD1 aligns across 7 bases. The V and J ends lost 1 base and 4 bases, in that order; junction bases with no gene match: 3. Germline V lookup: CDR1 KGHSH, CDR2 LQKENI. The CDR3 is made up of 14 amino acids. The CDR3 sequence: CASSPRAGGTEAFF. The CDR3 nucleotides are TGTGCCAGCTCACCACGGGCAGGGGGCACTGAAGCTTTCTTT.

The CDR3 nucleotides read TGTGCCAGCAGCTTAGAGGGGGCGTTCGGGGAGCTGTTTTTT. Its translation: CASSLEGAFGELFF. The J gene is TRBJ2-2, the V gene TRBV11-2; maybe TRBD1 (6 bases). The germline V gene has CDR1 SGHAT and CDR2 FQNNGV. CDR3 length: 14 amino acids. Trimming took 0 bases from V and 7 from J, leaving 9 bases between them.

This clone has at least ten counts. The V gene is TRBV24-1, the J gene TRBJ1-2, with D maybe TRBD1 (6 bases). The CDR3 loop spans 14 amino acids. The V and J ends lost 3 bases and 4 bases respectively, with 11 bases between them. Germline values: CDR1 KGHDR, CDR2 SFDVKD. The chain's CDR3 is CATSDGQRAYGYTF. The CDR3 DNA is TGTGCCACCAGTGATGGACAGAGAGCCTATGGCTACACCTTC.

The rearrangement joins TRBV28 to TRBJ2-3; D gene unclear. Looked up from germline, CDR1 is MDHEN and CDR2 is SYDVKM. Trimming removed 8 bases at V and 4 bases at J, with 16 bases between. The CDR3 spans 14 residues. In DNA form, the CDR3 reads TGTGCCAGCGCCGGAGTGTTTCTTTCAGATACGCAGTATTTT. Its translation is CASAGVFLSDTQYF. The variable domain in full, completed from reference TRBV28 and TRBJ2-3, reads DVKVTQSSRYLVKRTGEKVFLECVQDMDHENMFWYRQDPGLGLRLIYFSYDVKMKEKGDIPEGYSVSREKKERFSLILESASTNQTSMYLCASAGVFLSDTQYFGPGTRLTVL.

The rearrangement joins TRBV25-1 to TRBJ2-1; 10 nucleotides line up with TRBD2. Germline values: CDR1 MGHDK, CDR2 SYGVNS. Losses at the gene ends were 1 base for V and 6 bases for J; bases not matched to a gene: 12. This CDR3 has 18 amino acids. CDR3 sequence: CASSEFGTSEEQSNEQFF. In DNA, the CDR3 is TGTGCCAGCAGTGAATTCGGGACTAGCGAGGAACAGTCCAATGAGCAGTTCTTC.

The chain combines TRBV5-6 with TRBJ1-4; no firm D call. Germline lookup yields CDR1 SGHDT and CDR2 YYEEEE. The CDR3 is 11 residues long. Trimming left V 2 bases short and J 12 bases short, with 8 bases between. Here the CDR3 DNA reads TGTGCCAGCAGCTTCAGGTCAGAACTGTTTTTT. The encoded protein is CASSFRSELFF.

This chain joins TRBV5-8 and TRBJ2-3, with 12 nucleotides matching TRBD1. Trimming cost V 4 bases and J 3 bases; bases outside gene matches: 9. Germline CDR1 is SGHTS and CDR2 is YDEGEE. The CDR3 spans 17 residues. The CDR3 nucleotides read TGTGCCAGCAGCCCCGGGACAGGGGGCCGGGGGACAGATACGCAGTATTTT. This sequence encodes CASSPGTGGRGTDTQYF.

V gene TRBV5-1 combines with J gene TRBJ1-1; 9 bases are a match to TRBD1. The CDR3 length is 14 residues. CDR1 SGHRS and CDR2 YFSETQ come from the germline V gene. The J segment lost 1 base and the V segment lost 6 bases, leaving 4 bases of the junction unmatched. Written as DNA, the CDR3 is TGCGCCAGCAAGGGGACAGGGACGAACACTGAAGCTTTCTTT. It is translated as CASKGTGTNTEAFF.

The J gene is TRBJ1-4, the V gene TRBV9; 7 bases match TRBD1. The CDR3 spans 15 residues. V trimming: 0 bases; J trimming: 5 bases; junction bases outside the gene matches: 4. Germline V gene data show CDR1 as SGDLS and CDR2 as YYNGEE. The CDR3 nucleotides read TGTGCCAGCAGCGTAGACGAACAGGGGAATGAAAAACTGTTTTTT. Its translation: CASSVDEQGNEKLFF. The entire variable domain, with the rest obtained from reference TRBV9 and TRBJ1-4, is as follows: DSGVTQTPKHLITATGQRVTLRCSPRSGDLSVYWYQQSLDQGLQFLIQYYNGEERAKGNILERFSAQQFPDLHSELNLSSLELGDSALYFCASSVDEQGNEKLFFGSGTQLSVL.